This TCR beta chain came from a study of T cell responses to AZD1222 COVID-19 vaccine. About this clone: Its cognate antigen is unknown.

Second doses were pooled across both intervals (about 4 or about 12 weeks). Using immunoSEQ multiplex PCR, the repertoire was profiled, and TCRdb retains in-frame clones only, with some absent. Of fewer than 200,000 clones in the sample, more than 75% were seen once. Overall study findings and caveats: Reportedly, close to half of spike-specific TCRs are directed against unmutated variant regions. Receipt of two AZD1222 doses was followed by a rise in Spike-specific TCR breadth and depth.

Sequences were derived from peripheral blood, sampled 28 days after the second AZD1222 dose. This TCR was sampled from an adult who received the AZD1222 COVID-19 vaccine.

CDR3: CASSPRSNEQFF. The CDR3, as DNA: TGTGCCAGCTCACCACGATCGAATGAGCAGTTCTTC. The chain links TRBV18 to TRBJ2-1; no definite D call. Germline V gives CDR1 KGHSH, CDR2 LQKENI. V was pared by 1 base and J by 7 bases, with 5 bases between. CDR3 length: 12 residues.